These 11 T cell receptor beta chains came from one sample sequenced in a study of T cell repertoires in ileal Crohn's disease. TCRdb's copy holds only in-frame clones and misses some; the assay was immunoSEQ multiplex PCR. The table includes about 18,000 clones, over 45% detected once. The sequenced sample consisted of ileal tissue. The receptors were sampled from an adult with Crohn's disease.

This clone showed up just a few times. This chain uses TRBV28 with TRBJ1-4, with TRBD1 identical over 9 bases. The CDR3 is 18 amino acids. Germline lookup yields CDR1 MDHEN and CDR2 SYDVKM. The trim removed 8 bases at V and 0 bases at J, leaving 13 bases unmatched. The CDR3 protein is CASAYSGQGSATNEKLFF. CDR3 nucleotides: TGTGCCAGCGCTTACTCGGGACAGGGCTCCGCAACTAATGAAAAACTGTTTTTT.

The genes are TRBV6-4 and TRBJ2-2; TRBD2 agrees at 10 bases. J was trimmed by 4 bases and V by 6 bases; bases with no gene match: 2. CDR1 is MRHNA, CDR2 SNTAGT, per germline. There are 14 residues in the CDR3. CDR3 sequence: CASSASGGTGELFF. As DNA, the CDR3 is TGTGCCAGCAGCGCTAGCGGGGGCACCGGGGAGCTGTTTTTT.

This chain connects TRBV6-6 to TRBJ1-2; D is undetermined. V was shortened by 5 bases and J by 7 bases, with 14 bases between the two germline ends. CDR3 length: 13 amino acids. The germline V gene has CDR1 MNHNY and CDR2 SVGAGI (reference sequence). The CDR3, as DNA: TGTGCCAGCAGTGCGACTGGGAGGGTTGGCTACACCTTC. Translating it yields CASSATGRVGYTF.

V and J are TRBV23-1 and TRBJ2-7, with 9 positions matching TRBD1. TRBV23-1 is an ORF for which the function is uncertain. The CDR3 consists of 14 residues. The V segment lost 6 bases and the J segment 5 bases; nucleotides outside the gene matches: 8. CDR3 in DNA: TGCGCCAGCAGCCGCACGACAGGGGGGGACGAGCAGTACTTC. Translation gives CASSRTTGGDEQYF.

The rearrangement links TRBV28 to TRBJ1-5; 10 bases align to TRBD1. This CDR3 has 16 amino acids. After removal of 7 bases from V and 4 bases from J, the junction contained 10 bases not matched to a gene. CDR1 MDHEN and CDR2 SYDVKM come from the germline V gene. CDR3 protein: CASIPGQGIRNQPQHF. The CDR3 coding sequence is TGTGCCAGCATCCCGGGACAGGGGATTCGGAATCAGCCCCAGCATTTT.

This sequence joins TRBV30 and TRBJ2-1; 11 bases agree with TRBD2. This CDR3 region has 16 residues. With 1 base clipped from V and 5 bases from J, the junction kept 7 bases outside the gene matches. The germline V gene encodes CDR1 GTSNPN and CDR2 SVGIG (reference sequence). CDR3 loop: CAWSGLTSGTHNEQFF. As DNA, the CDR3 is TGTGCCTGGAGTGGTCTGACTAGCGGGACCCACAATGAGCAGTTCTTC.

CDR3 nucleotide sequence: TGTGCCAGCAGCTTATCTAGCGGGAGGTCAGATACGCAGTATTTT. Its translation is CASSLSSGRSDTQYF. The chain has TRBV7-7 and TRBJ2-3, with 11 bases fitting TRBD2. Looked up from germline, CDR1 is SSHAT and CDR2 is FNYEAQ (reference sequence). V lost 2 bases, J lost 4 bases, and 2 bases stayed unmatched. This CDR3 spans 15 amino acids.

This chain links TRBV10-3 with TRBJ2-1, with 14 bases that match TRBD2. The CDR3 spans 18 residues. From germline, CDR1 is ENHRY and CDR2 SYGVKD. The V and J ends lost 2 bases and 7 bases, in that order; junction bases with no gene match: 10. CDR3 coding DNA: TGTGCCATCAGTGAGACCCCGGTGTGGACTAGCGGGAGGAATGAGCAGTTCTTC. It specifies CAISETPVWTSGRNEQFF.

The chain recombines TRBV6-5 with TRBJ2-7; possibly TRBD1 for D (6 bases). The CDR3 runs 14 residues. V dropped 1 base and J dropped 3 bases, with 10 bases sitting between them. In germline, CDR1 is MNHEY, CDR2 SVGAGI. The CDR3 spells CASSYYQGSYEQYF. In DNA, the CDR3 is TGTGCCAGCAGTTACTACCAGGGGAGCTACGAGCAGTACTTC.

J is TRBJ1-6 and V is TRBV2; D possibly corresponds to TRBD1 (5 bases). Germline CDR1 and CDR2: SNHLY and FYNNEI. This CDR3 has 16 amino acids. V shed 4 bases and J shed 8 bases, with 18 bases lying between them. The CDR3 nucleotides read TGTGCCAGCAGTGGAAGGGAGGGGAGGGGAGATTCACCCCTCCACTTT. Translating gives CASSGREGRGDSPLHF.

The rearrangement joins TRBV7-2 to TRBJ2-1; D perhaps matches TRBD2 (6 bases). V gave up 1 base and J gave up 9 bases, with 7 bases separating them. The germline V gene encodes CDR1 SGHTA and CDR2 FQGNSA. The CDR3 length is 12 residues. This chain's CDR3 is CASSLVGLEQFF. The DNA of the CDR3 is TGTGCCAGCAGCTTAGTGGGACTTGAGCAGTTCTTC.